This is a list of T cell receptor beta chains from one sample in a study of blood T cell repertoires in COVID-19. Assay used: immunoSEQ multiplex PCR; TCRdb lists only in-frame clones, some missing. The sample holds 400,000 or so clones, over 75% seen once. Sequencing was carried out using PBMCs or T cells enriched from blood (not recorded which). The receptor set was obtained from a middle-aged man in a cohort exposed to, infected with or recovered from COVID-19 (not recorded which). Both conserved end residues are part of each CDR3. The order of the fields is clone size, V gene, D gene, J gene, CDR3 DNA, CDR3 protein. D genes are given only for firm matches. Rows give clone size only sometimes, using once, few, many, or a class for an expanded clone.

size: .; V: TRBV27; D: TRBD1; J: TRBJ1-6; DNA: TGTGCCAGCAGTCCACGACAGGGTCACAATTCACCCCTCCACTTT; CDR3: CASSPRQGHNSPLHF
size: few; V: TRBV10-2; D: .; J: TRBJ1-1; DNA: TGCGCCAGCAGGGAGGACGGGGGACGGTACACTGAAGCTTTCTTT; CDR3: CASREDGGRYTEAFF
size: few; V: TRBV27; D: TRBD1; J: TRBJ2-4; DNA: TGTGCCAGCAGGTCAGACAGGGTCGCCAAAAACATTCAGTACTTC; CDR3: CASRSDRVAKNIQYF
size: .; V: TRBV7-2; D: TRBD2; J: TRBJ2-1; DNA: TGTGCCAGCAGCGCCTACATGGGACTAGCGGGAGGTAATAATGAGCAGTTCTTC; CDR3: CASSAYMGLAGGNNEQFF
size: .; V: TRBV7-9; D: TRBD1; J: TRBJ2-7; DNA: TGTGCCAGCAGCTGGGGGACAGCCTACGAGCAGTACTTC; CDR3: CASSWGTAYEQYF
size: .; V: TRBV5-1; D: TRBD2; J: TRBJ2-2; DNA: TGCGCCAGCAGCTTATTGTTAGCGGGAAACACCGGGGAGCTGTTTTTT; CDR3: CASSLLLAGNTGELFF
size: .; V: TRBV10-3; D: TRBD1; J: TRBJ2-2; DNA: TGTGCCATCAGTGATTCGGACAGGGCGACCGGGGAGCTGTTTTTT; CDR3: CAISDSDRATGELFF
size: few; V: TRBV13; D: TRBD1; J: TRBJ1-4; DNA: TGTGCCAGCAGCGTCGGGACAGTCACTAATGAAAAACTGTTTTTT; CDR3: CASSVGTVTNEKLFF
size: .; V: TRBV2; D: TRBD2; J: TRBJ2-3; DNA: TGTGCCAGCAGTGGAGCTAGCGGGGGCCTGGGCACAGATACGCAGTATTTT; CDR3: CASSGASGGLGTDTQYF
size: .; V: TRBV5-1; D: TRBD2; J: TRBJ2-1; DNA: TGCGCCAGCTTTCCGACTAGCGGGGCGTACAATGAGCAGTTCTTC; CDR3: CASFPTSGAYNEQFF
size: .; V: TRBV11-2; D: .; J: TRBJ1-4; DNA: TGTGCCAGCAGCCCCCTGGGGCAGGGGAATGAAAAACTGTTTTTT; CDR3: CASSPLGQGNEKLFF
size: .; V: TRBV4-2; D: .; J: TRBJ2-5; DNA: TGTGCCAGCAGCCTCAATCAGGGGGGACAAGAGACCCAGTACTTC; CDR3: CASSLNQGGQETQYF
size: .; V: TRBV7-9; D: TRBD1; J: TRBJ1-4; DNA: TGTGCCAGCAGCGAGGGACAGGGGACTGAAAAACTGTTTTTT; CDR3: CASSEGQGTEKLFF
size: .; V: TRBV5-4; D: TRBD1; J: TRBJ2-2; DNA: TGTGCCAGCGGGGACAGGAACACCGGGGAGCTGTTTTTT; CDR3: CASGDRNTGELFF
size: .; V: TRBV9; D: .; J: TRBJ2-2; DNA: TGTGCCAGCACCCCCGGGGAGTCCGGGGAGCTGTTTTTT; CDR3: CASTPGESGELFF
size: .; V: TRBV5-5; D: .; J: TRBJ2-3; DNA: TGTGCCAGCAGCGTGGCTCAGTGGCGGACAGATACGCAGTATTTT; CDR3: CASSVAQWRTDTQYF
size: .; V: TRBV27; D: .; J: TRBJ1-6; DNA: TGTGCCAGCAGTTACGCGTCCCAGGGCAAAACCTATAATTCACCCCTCCACTTT; CDR3: CASSYASQGKTYNSPLHF
size: .; V: TRBV4-1; D: TRBD2; J: TRBJ2-3; DNA: TGCGCCAGCAGCCAATTAGGACTAGGGGCCGATACGCAGTATTTT; CDR3: CASSQLGLGADTQYF
size: .; V: TRBV2; D: .; J: TRBJ1-4; DNA: TGTGCCAGCAGTTTAGGGGGAACCGGTGAAAAACTGTTTTTT; CDR3: CASSLGGTGEKLFF
size: .; V: TRBV5-1; D: TRBD1; J: TRBJ1-1; DNA: TGCGCCAGCAGTTCTGGCCCGACAGGGGCGCGGACTGAAGCTTTCTTT; CDR3: CASSSGPTGARTEAFF
size: .; V: TRBV28; D: TRBD1; J: TRBJ2-3; DNA: TGTGCCAGCAGTACTTTAGCTCGGACAGGAGGCACAGATACGCAGTATTTT; CDR3: CASSTLARTGGTDTQYF
size: .; V: TRBV5-8; D: TRBD1; J: TRBJ1-1; DNA: TGTGCCAGCAGCTTGTTGCCGACAGGGATCACTGAAGCTTTCTTT; CDR3: CASSLLPTGITEAFF
size: .; V: TRBV19; D: TRBD2; J: TRBJ2-1; DNA: TGTGCCAGTAGTATAGATCTAGGTCGGTTTGGGACTAGCGGGAGGAATGAGCAGTTCTTC; CDR3: CASSIDLGRFGTSGRNEQFF
size: .; V: TRBV7-8; D: TRBD1; J: TRBJ2-1; DNA: TGTGCCAGCAGCCCTGGACAGGGGGCCTTGTCAAGGAATGAGCAGTTCTTC; CDR3: CASSPGQGALSRNEQFF
size: .; V: TRBV5-6; D: .; J: TRBJ1-2; DNA: TGTGCCAGCAGTTGGGACATCTATGGCTACACCTTC; CDR3: CASSWDIYGYTF
size: .; V: TRBV20-1; D: TRBD2; J: TRBJ2-1; DNA: TGCAGTGCTAGTTTAGCGGGAGGAAATAATGAGCAGTTCTTC; CDR3: CSASLAGGNNEQFF
size: .; V: TRBV19; D: TRBD2; J: TRBJ2-1; DNA: TGTGCCAGCGAATGGACAGGGACTAGCGGGGCCGAGCAGTTCTTC; CDR3: CASEWTGTSGAEQFF
size: .; V: TRBV27; D: TRBD2; J: TRBJ2-2; DNA: TGTGCCAGCAGTTCCGAGCGGGACCCGAACACCGGGGAGCTGTTTTTT; CDR3: CASSSERDPNTGELFF
size: .; V: TRBV19; D: TRBD1; J: TRBJ1-5; DNA: TGTGCCAGTAGTAGCCAGGGGGATCGTCAGCCCCAGCATTTT; CDR3: CASSSQGDRQPQHF
size: .; V: TRBV5-1; D: .; J: TRBJ1-2; DNA: TGCGCCAGCAGCTTGGCGACAACCTCTAACTATGGCTACACCTTC; CDR3: CASSLATTSNYGYTF
size: few; V: TRBV9; D: TRBD2; J: TRBJ2-3; DNA: TGTGCCAGCAGCGTAAGCGGGACCACAGATACGCAGTATTTT; CDR3: CASSVSGTTDTQYF
size: .; V: TRBV7-9; D: .; J: TRBJ1-1; DNA: TGTGCCAGCAGCTTAGGGGGGCAAAGGGGCGGCACTGAAGCTTTCTTT; CDR3: CASSLGGQRGGTEAFF
size: .; V: TRBV4-1; D: .; J: TRBJ2-7; DNA: TGCGCCAGCAGCCAACATGGTGCGGGGCCGTCCTACGAGCAGTACTTC; CDR3: CASSQHGAGPSYEQYF
size: few; V: TRBV19; D: TRBD2; J: TRBJ2-3; DNA: TGTGCCAGTAGTCTAACTAGCGGGGCCTGGTCAAGCACAGATACGCAGTATTTT; CDR3: CASSLTSGAWSSTDTQYF
size: .; V: TRBV20-1; D: TRBD1; J: TRBJ2-7; DNA: TGCAGTGCTAGTCAGGGGGCAGCCTCCTACGAGCAGTACTTC; CDR3: CSASQGAASYEQYF
size: .; V: TRBV14; D: TRBD1; J: TRBJ2-7; DNA: TGTGCCAGCAGCCCCGCAGGGGGTTACTACGAGCAGTACTTC; CDR3: CASSPAGGYYEQYF
size: .; V: TRBV29-1; D: .; J: TRBJ2-3; DNA: TGCAGCGTTGGCACCTCAGGTGATACGCAGTATTTT; CDR3: CSVGTSGDTQYF
size: once; V: TRBV25-1; D: .; J: TRBJ1-2; DNA: TGTGCCAGCAGTGAATGGGGGGGCACCTATGGCTACACCTTC; CDR3: CASSEWGGTYGYTF
size: .; V: TRBV7-9; D: TRBD2; J: TRBJ2-5; DNA: TGTGCCAGCAGCTCGAGGACTAGCGGCAAAGAGACCCAGTACTTC; CDR3: CASSSRTSGKETQYF
size: .; V: TRBV18; D: TRBD1; J: TRBJ2-5; DNA: TGTGCCAGCTCACCAGGGACAGGCTTTCAAGAGACCCAGTACTTC; CDR3: CASSPGTGFQETQYF
size: .; V: TRBV6-2/TRBV6-3; D: TRBD2; J: TRBJ2-1; DNA: TGTGCCAGCACCCCTCCCCGGGGGGGCTACAATGAGCAGTTCTTC; CDR3: CASTPPRGGYNEQFF